The 30 T cell receptor beta chains in this list originate from one sample, sequenced in a study of breast tumors, draining lymph nodes, adjacent tissues. TCRdb analysed the multiplex PCR reads with MiXCR anew, one entry per CDR3 protein. The profile shows 45,000 or so distinct CDR3 sequences, roughly 23% of them singletons. Specimen: breast tumor tissue. Receptor source: a female donor with breast cancer. Some clones in this sample may be carry-over from other donors' samples.

This clonotype appeared many times. The CDR3 reads CASSKDRGSEQYF. The CDR3 nucleotides are TGTGCCAGTAGTAAGGACAGGGGAAGCGAGCAGTACTTC. The chain carries TRBV19 and TRBJ2-7; 9 bases agree with TRBD1. Trimming removed 4 bases from V and 6 bases from J; junction bases left unmatched: 4. Germline V gene data show CDR1 as LNHDA and CDR2 as SQIVND (reference sequence). This CDR3 is 13 amino acids long. Based on the CDR3 plus reference TRBV19 and TRBJ2-7, the full variable domain is DGGITQSPKYLFRKEGQNVTLSCEQNLNHDAMYWYRQDPGQGLRLIYYSQIVNDFQKGDIAEGYSVSREKKESFPLTVTSAQKNPTAFYLCASSKDRGSEQYFGPGTRLTVT.

This clonotype occurred many times. The chain joins TRBV5-1 to TRBJ2-7, with TRBD1 identical over 7 bases. In germline, CDR1 is SGHRS, CDR2 YFSETQ. The V segment lost 1 base and the J segment 5 bases; nucleotides outside the gene matches: 6. CDR3 length: 14 amino acids. CDR3 loop: CASSLLTGDHEQYF. CDR3 sequence (DNA): TGCGCCAGCAGCTTGTTAACAGGGGACCACGAGCAGTACTTC.

This clonotype was seen a few times. The rearrangement joins TRBV6-2 or TRBV6-3 to TRBJ2-1; D remains unclear. Germline CDR1 reads MNHEY; CDR2 reads SVGEGT. The CDR3 spans 11 residues. V was shortened by 5 bases and J by 10 bases, with 9 bases between the two germline ends. The CDR3 region is CASSNHREQFF. The DNA for the CDR3 is TGTGCCAGCAGTAACCACAGAGAGCAGTTCTTC.

Judged by abundance, this clonotype is medium-sized (0.01 to 0.1%). The gene calls are TRBV4-2 and TRBJ2-7; 7 positions agree with TRBD1. V lost 2 bases, J lost 2 bases, and 6 bases stayed unmatched. CDR1 and CDR2 from the germline V gene are LGHNA and YNFKEQ. The length of the CDR3 is 15 residues. The CDR3, as DNA: TGTGCCAGCAGCCAACAGACAGGGTCGACCTACGAGCAGTACTTC. It codes for CASSQQTGSTYEQYF.

There are many counts of this clonotype. The DNA of the CDR3 is TGCAGTGCTAAGTGGGACAGGGGCGTTCAGCCCCAGCATTTT. Protein: CSAKWDRGVQPQHF. This chain uses TRBV20-1 with TRBJ1-5; the match to TRBD1 covers 10 bases. This CDR3 region has 14 residues. Losses at the gene ends were 4 bases for V and 6 bases for J; bases not matched to a gene: 6. Germline CDR1 DFQATT, CDR2 SNEGSKA (reference sequence).

This clonotype counts as medium-sized (0.01 to 0.1%). This chain links TRBV2 with TRBJ2-2; 7 nucleotides align to TRBD1. The CDR3 consists of 20 residues. Germline CDR1 is SNHLY and CDR2 is FYNNEI. With 3 bases clipped from V and 0 bases from J, the junction kept 16 bases outside the gene matches. The CDR3 spells CASSDPIGRDSQTNTGELFF. The DNA of the CDR3 is TGTGCCAGCAGTGACCCCATCGGACGGGACAGTCAAACGAACACCGGGGAGCTGTTTTTT.

In its sample, this clonotype was seen many times. The CDR3 region is CASSYSGRGTPSGNTIYF. The CDR3 coding sequence is TGTGCCAGCAGTTACTCGGGTAGGGGAACTCCCTCTGGAAACACCATATATTTT. The chain is built from TRBV6-6 and TRBJ1-3; the D gene is possibly TRBD1 (5 bases). The ends were cut back, 0 bases at V and 0 bases at J, with 15 bases in the middle. CDR1 is MNHNY, CDR2 SVGAGI, per germline (reference sequence). This CDR3 is 18 amino acids long.

This clonotype was observed many times. The chain joins TRBV20-1 to TRBJ2-3, with D possibly called TRBD1 or TRBD2 (5 bases each). Germline V CDR1 and CDR2: DFQATT, SNEGSKA (reference sequence). Trimming took 1 base from V and 2 from J, leaving 10 bases between them. The CDR3 has 14 amino acids. CDR3 amino acids: CSARGGTYTDTQYF. The DNA of the CDR3 is TGCAGTGCTAGAGGGGGGACCTACACAGATACGCAGTATTTT.

The V gene is TRBV19, the J gene TRBJ1-1; D is possibly TRBD1 (5 bases). The CDR3 contains 13 residues. The germline V and J ends were trimmed by 4 bases and 4 bases, with 10 bases remaining between them. The germline CDR1 and CDR2 sequences are LNHDA and SQIVND (reference sequence). The chain's CDR3 is CASSTAGGTEAFF. CDR3 nucleotide sequence: TGTGCCAGTAGTACCGCCGGGGGCACTGAAGCTTTCTTT. Full variable domain (outside the CDR3, taken from reference TRBV19 and TRBJ1-1): DGGITQSPKYLFRKEGQNVTLSCEQNLNHDAMYWYRQDPGQGLRLIYYSQIVNDFQKGDIAEGYSVSREKKESFPLTVTSAQKNPTAFYLCASSTAGGTEAFFGQGTRLTVV.

In regard to this clonotype: A much larger clone differs from this one at a single base, so this may be a read error. This chain connects TRBV4-2 to TRBJ2-2; 7 nucleotides align to TRBD2. CDR1 and CDR2 (germline): LGHNA, YNFKEQ. This CDR3 contains 16 residues. The chain's CDR3 is CASSQGQRGRTGEPFF. The CDR3 DNA sequence: TGTGCCAGCAGCCAAGGCCAGCGGGGACGGACCGGGGAGCCGTTTTTT.

The table lists this clonotype with many counts. The rearrangement links TRBV20-1 to TRBJ2-7; TRBD2 might be the D (6 bases). Trimming pared 1 base from V and 3 bases from J, leaving 10 bases between. From germline, CDR1 is DFQATT and CDR2 SNEGSKA (reference sequence). The CDR3 runs 13 residues. CDR3 DNA sequence: TGCAGTGCTAGAGGGTCTAGCGACTACGAGCAGTACTTC. It encodes CSARGSSDYEQYF.

This clonotype was counted ten times or more. J is TRBJ2-1 and V is TRBV6-6; D may be TRBD2 (6 bases). The V end lost 5 bases, the J end lost 1 base, and 12 bases lay between the germline ends. CDR1 is MNHNY and CDR2 is SVGAGI in the germline V gene (reference sequence). This CDR3 has 15 residues. CDR3 DNA sequence: TGTGCCAGCAGTGTGTTAGCGGAATCCTACAATGAGCAGTTCTTC. Translation: CASSVLAESYNEQFF.

The chain's CDR3 is CASRERGNSPLHF. The CDR3 region has the DNA TGTGCCAGCCGGGAGAGGGGAAATTCACCCCTCCACTTT. The gene calls are TRBV12-3 or TRBV12-4 and TRBJ1-6; maybe TRBD1 (5 bases). The CDR3 extends over 13 amino acids. Trimming pared 8 bases from V and 7 bases from J, leaving 12 bases between.

There are many counts of this clonotype. The V call is TRBV6-5, the J call TRBJ2-3; a possible D gene is TRBD1 (5 bases). Trimming took 5 bases from V and 5 from J, leaving 5 bases between them. The germline gives CDR1 MNHEY, CDR2 SVGAGI. The length of the CDR3 is 11 residues. The CDR3 spells CASSRGDTQYF. CDR3 nucleotide sequence: TGTGCCAGCAGTAGGGGAGATACGCAGTATTTT.

In regard to this clonotype: A much larger clone differs from this one at a single base, so this may be a read error. The rearrangement joins TRBV19 to TRBJ2-2; 7 bases align to TRBD1. Germline V CDR1 and CDR2: LNHDA, SQIVND (reference sequence). The length of the CDR3 is 15 residues. CDR3 sequence (DNA): TGTGCCGGTAGTCCCCGGACAGGCGGCACCGGGGAGCTGTTTTTT. This translates into CAGSPRTGGTGELFF.

This clonotype was observed at least ten times. The gene calls are TRBV30 and TRBJ2-5, with a possible D match to TRBD2 (6 bases). The V end was cut by 1 base, the J end by 9 bases, with 18 bases between. The CDR3 totals 14 residues. Per germline, CDR1 GTSNPN and CDR2 SVGIG (reference sequence). CDR3 in DNA: TGTGCCTGGAGTGGCGGGACGGTCGCGGAGGCCCAGTACTTC. Protein sequence: CAWSGGTVAEAQYF.

This clonotype occurred a few times. CDR3 loop: CASSLTFLGQGVVIQYF. The DNA for the CDR3 is TGTGCCAGCAGTTTAACCTTTTTAGGACAGGGGGTGGTCATTCAGTACTTC. The chain links TRBV12-3 or TRBV12-4 to TRBJ2-4, with 10 bases lining up with TRBD1. After removal of 2 bases from V and 9 bases from J, the junction contained 13 bases not matched to a gene. This CDR3 is 17 amino acids long.

This clonotype was recorded at least ten times. The V and J genes are TRBV20-1 and TRBJ2-7; D is undetermined. Trimming shortened V by 3 bases and J by 0 bases, and 18 bases separated the two germline ends. Germline lookup yields CDR1 DFQATT and CDR2 SNEGSKA (reference sequence). The CDR3 contains 16 residues. The CDR3 loop is CSASRFVQFLSYEQYF. In DNA, the CDR3 is TGCAGTGCTAGCCGCTTCGTGCAGTTCCTCTCCTACGAGCAGTACTTC.

This clonotype was recorded at least ten times. The genes are TRBV5-1 and TRBJ1-6; TRBD1 is a possible D gene (6 bases). Trimming stripped 0 bases from V and 7 bases from J, with 11 bases between. The length of the CDR3 is 15 residues. Germline V lookup: CDR1 SGHRS, CDR2 YFSETQ. The CDR3 bases are TGCGCCAGCAGCTTGGTACAGGGTGGAAATTCACCCCTCCACTTT. Its translation is CASSLVQGGNSPLHF.

This chain uses TRBV6-1 with TRBJ2-7; 9 nucleotides agree with TRBD1. In germline, CDR1 is MNHNS, CDR2 SASEGT. Trimming removed 10 bases from V and 2 bases from J; junction bases left unmatched: 12. The CDR3 has 15 residues. CDR3: CATYFSGTGTYEQYF. CDR3 in DNA: TGTGCCACCTATTTTTCTGGGACAGGGACCTACGAGCAGTACTTC.

Note on this clonotype: Here the CDR3 omits its conserved ending phenylalanine or tryptophan, so a read error is the likely source. This sequence joins TRBV29-1 and TRBJ2-7, with D tentatively TRBD1 (5 bases). The CDR3 sequence is 14 residues long. V was shortened by 5 bases and J by 3 bases, with 17 bases between the two germline ends. Germline CDR1 is SQVTM and CDR2 is ANQGSEA. CDR3 DNA: TGCAGCGTTCTAGGGGCTTCCGGAGTCTACGAGCAGTACCCC. It encodes CSVLGASGVYEQYP.

This clonotype was seen at least ten times. The rearrangement links TRBV6-2 or TRBV6-3 to TRBJ2-5; no firm D call. The CDR3 is 12 amino acids. Per the germline V gene, CDR1 is MNHEY and CDR2 is SVGEGT. With 5 bases removed from V and 2 bases from J, the gap between germline ends came to 6 bases. The CDR3 DNA is TGTGCCAGCAGTAGTCATCAAGAGACCCAGTACTTC. It is translated as CASSSHQETQYF.

At least ten counts were recorded for this clonotype. This chain links TRBV12-3 or TRBV12-4 with TRBJ2-7; tentative D call: TRBD2 (6 bases). The V end lost 3 bases, the J end lost 6 bases, and 9 bases lay between the germline ends. The CDR3 has 12 residues. The CDR3 nucleotides read TGTGCCAGCAGTTTGGGGGGTGGCGAGCAGTACTTC. Its translation: CASSLGGGEQYF.

This clonotype was counted many times. This sequence joins TRBV27 and TRBJ2-7; D gene unclear. CDR3 length equals 11 residues. Germline-derived CDR1 and CDR2 are MNHEY and SMNVEV (reference sequence). Deletions cut 5 bases from V and 5 bases from J, with 7 bases between. This CDR3 is CASSGWDEQYF. CDR3 in DNA: TGTGCCAGCAGTGGGTGGGACGAGCAGTACTTC.

This clonotype showed up many times. The chain is built from TRBV7-2 and TRBJ2-7; D unclear. The V gene lost 3 bases and the J gene lost 0 bases, with 9 bases spanning the gap. CDR1 and CDR2 from the germline V gene are SGHTA and FQGNSA. This CDR3 spans 14 amino acids. DNA of the CDR3: TGTGCCAGCAGCTTTACAGATTTCTCCTACGAGCAGTACTTC. Translating gives CASSFTDFSYEQYF. Using reference TRBV7-2 and TRBJ2-7 for the parts outside the CDR3, the full variable domain is GAGVSQSPSNKVTEKGKDVELRCDPISGHTALYWYRQSLGQGLEFLIYFQGNSAPDKSGLPSDRFSAERTGGSVSTLTIQRTQQEDSAVYLCASSFTDFSYEQYFGPGTRLTVT.

To note about this clonotype: Being one base from a much bigger clone, this may be a read error. The chain is built from TRBV11-2 and TRBJ1-2; perhaps TRBD1 as D (6 bases). The CDR3 extends over 13 amino acids. Per the germline V gene, CDR1 is SGHAT and CDR2 is FQNNGV. For the CDR3, the DNA is TGTGCCAGCAGCTTAGGGGACAACTGTGGCTACACCTTC. This encodes CASSLGDNCGYTF.

At least ten counts were recorded for this clonotype. V gene TRBV30 combines with J gene TRBJ2-3; no firm D call. There are 10 residues in the CDR3. The V gene lost 7 bases and the J gene lost 6 bases, with 8 bases spanning the gap. Germline V gene sequence: CDR1 GTSNPN, CDR2 SVGIG (reference sequence). This CDR3 reads CALHLDTQYF. The CDR3 DNA reads as TGTGCCTTACACTTGGATACGCAGTATTTT.

This clonotype was observed many times. This sequence joins TRBV7-3 and TRBJ2-1, with 8 positions matching TRBD2. The CDR3 has 14 amino acids. The ends lost 5 bases at V and 6 bases at J; junction bases unmatched: 6. Germline lookup yields CDR1 SGHTA and CDR2 FQGTGA. The CDR3, as DNA: TGTGCCAGCAGCCCTACCGGGACTAGCAATGAGCAGTTCTTC. Protein: CASSPTGTSNEQFF.

This clonotype was counted at least ten times. The chain employs TRBV6-2 or TRBV6-3 and TRBJ2-7, with TRBD2 matching over 9 bases. Trimming cost V 4 bases and J 5 bases; bases outside gene matches: 6. Germline CDR1 reads MNHEY; CDR2 reads SVGEGT. The CDR3 is made up of 14 amino acids. The CDR3 loop is CASSSAGGPNEQYF. The CDR3 region has the DNA TGTGCCAGCAGTTCGGCGGGGGGGCCTAACGAGCAGTACTTC.

This clonotype came up many times. This chain connects TRBV2 to TRBJ1-2; TRBD1 is a possible D gene (5 bases). V was clipped by 4 bases and J by 2 bases, with 8 bases between them. CDR3 size: 13 residues. Germline CDR1 and CDR2: SNHLY and FYNNEI. The DNA for the CDR3 is TGTGCCAGCAGTGCCTCAGGGAACTATGGCTACACCTTC. It yields the protein CASSASGNYGYTF.